This T cell receptor (beta chain) appears in the sequencing data of a study of blood T cells in healthy people across ages. Study information: Template switching picked up about one barcoded beta molecule for each two T cells. Study findings and constraints: A greater number of naive CD4+ cells and higher diversity distinguished long-lived donors from aged donors. Age advanced and TCR beta diversity per million T cells fell, roughly linearly.

With a J-beta primer mix and a sample-barcoded 5' primer, a second PCR ran about 7 to 11 cycles. TCRdb re-called the 5' RACE reads with MiXCR, one entry per CDR3 protein. Of 1.5 million to 2 million distinct CDR3 sequences listed, less than 50% are singletons. As to this clonotype: Its cognate antigen is unknown.

The clonotype originates from a woman aged 40 to 50 in good health. The sample taken for sequencing was blood.

CDR3 coding DNA: TGCGCCAGCAGCTTGACAGATATGTCCGAGCAGTACTTC. This codes for CASSLTDMSEQYF. The chain combines TRBV5-1 with TRBJ2-7; unclear D gene. The germline V and J ends were trimmed by 1 base and 6 bases, with 11 bases remaining between them. Germline-derived CDR1 and CDR2 are SGHRS and YFSETQ. The CDR3 is made up of 13 amino acids.